These 30 T cell receptor beta chains came from one sample sequenced in a study of response to subunit inactivated influenza vaccine. TCRdb ran MiXCR on the RT-PCR reads and lists one entry per CDR3 protein. Among about 300,000 distinct CDR3 sequences listed, just over 20% were seen once. The material was PBMCs from blood, obtained 21 months after vaccination. The receptors here all came from a man between 45 and 75 years old who received an inactivated influenza vaccine.

The V gene is TRBV20-1, the J gene TRBJ2-1; 11 bases line up with TRBD2. The CDR3 has 16 amino acids. Trimming at V came to 2 bases and at J to 5 bases, leaving 8 bases not matched to a gene. CDR1 DFQATT and CDR2 SNEGSKA come from the germline V gene (reference sequence). This CDR3 is CSARRLAGGADNEQFF. CDR3 DNA sequence: TGCAGTGCTAGAAGGCTAGCGGGGGGAGCGGACAATGAGCAGTTCTTC.

This clonotype was seen repeatedly, ten times or more. The chain carries TRBV5-1 and TRBJ2-7; no clear D gene. Per germline, CDR1 SGHRS and CDR2 YFSETQ. The CDR3 totals 13 residues. Trimming left V 0 bases short and J 0 bases short, with 4 bases between. CDR3 DNA: TGCGCCAGCAGCTTGGCGAGCTCCTACGAGCAGTACTTC. The encoded protein is CASSLASSYEQYF.

This clonotype was seen at least ten times. The chain uses TRBV24-1 and TRBJ1-5; the match to TRBD1 covers 7 bases. V lost 9 bases and J lost 1; bases outside the gene matches: 8. The CDR3 loop spans 15 amino acids. The germline V gene encodes CDR1 KGHDR and CDR2 SFDVKD. The CDR3 sequence is CATQPTGPSNQPQHF. The CDR3 DNA sequence: TGTGCCACCCAGCCGACAGGGCCCAGCAATCAGCCCCAGCATTTT.

For the CDR3, the DNA is TGTGGGGCCAGGACAGGGATGGAGACCCAGTACTTC. Translated, it gives CGARTGMETQYF. The V call is TRBV30, the J call TRBJ2-5, with 8 nucleotides matching TRBD1. Germline V CDR1 and CDR2: GTSNPN, SVGIG (reference sequence). The CDR3 is made up of 12 amino acids. The variable domain in full, with the rest retrieved from reference TRBV30 and TRBJ2-5, is SQTIHQWPATLVQPVGSPLSLECTVEGTSNPNLYWYRQAAGRGLQLLFYSVGIGQISSEVPQNLSASRPQDRQFILSSKKLLLSDSGFYLCGARTGMETQYFGPGTRLLVL.

This clonotype was found a few times. The rearrangement links TRBV12-3 or TRBV12-4 to TRBJ1-5, with a tentative D call TRBD1 (6 bases). The CDR3 length is 15 residues. Trimming left V 4 bases short and J 6 bases short, with 16 bases between. The CDR3 DNA reads as TGTGCCAGCAGTTCCCAGCAGGGGAATCGTCAGCCCCAGCATTTT. Amino acids: CASSSQQGNRQPQHF.

This clonotype was picked up a small number of times. The chain has TRBV20-1 and TRBJ2-1; 9 nucleotides match TRBD2. The CDR3 is made up of 14 amino acids. Germline-derived CDR1 and CDR2 are DFQATT and SNEGSKA (reference sequence). The V and J ends lost 0 bases and 9 bases, in that order; junction bases with no gene match: 6. The CDR3 DNA reads as TGCAGTGCTAGAGATGGCGGGAGGGCAAGTGAGCAGTTCTTC. It specifies CSARDGGRASEQFF.

The chain combines TRBV6-1 with TRBJ2-7; D assignment may be TRBD1 or TRBD2 (6 bases each). The CDR3 sequence is 15 residues long. CDR1 is MNHNS, CDR2 SASEGT, per germline. V lost 1 base and J 0 bases, leaving 10 bases between the germline ends. The CDR3: CASSEGGAASYEQYF. CDR3 nucleotides: TGTGCCAGCAGTGAAGGGGGGGCGGCCTCCTACGAGCAGTACTTC.

This clonotype has ten or more counts. The J gene is TRBJ1-2, the V gene TRBV16; D remains unclear. The germline V gene has CDR1 KGHSY and CDR2 FQNENV. CDR3 length: 15 amino acids. V lost 4 bases, J lost 1 base, and 13 bases lay in between. The CDR3 loop is CASSPFDGFNYGYTF. The DNA of the CDR3 is TGTGCCAGCAGCCCATTTGACGGATTTAACTATGGCTACACCTTC.

This clonotype was detected many times. The V gene is TRBV7-2, the J gene TRBJ1-2, with 8 nucleotides matching TRBD1. The CDR3 covers 14 residues. Germline CDR1 and CDR2: SGHTA and FQGNSA. V trimming: 5 bases; J trimming: 4 bases; junction bases outside the gene matches: 6. As DNA, the CDR3 is TGTGCCAGCAGCCTACAGGGGGGTCTCTATGGCTACACCTTC. Translation gives CASSLQGGLYGYTF.

The gene calls are TRBV11-2 and TRBJ2-7; no clear D. Trimming removed 1 base at V and 1 base at J, with 11 bases between. The length of the CDR3 is 15 residues. CDR1 and CDR2 (germline): SGHAT, FQNNGV. The CDR3 loop is CASSLGVGRSYEQYF. The DNA of the CDR3 is TGTGCCAGCAGCTTAGGGGTAGGCAGATCCTACGAGCAGTACTTC.

This clonotype was recorded many times. This chain connects TRBV12-3 or TRBV12-4 to TRBJ1-4, with a weak D call TRBD1 (5 bases). The CDR3 runs to 14 residues. V lost 6 bases to trimming and J lost 4 bases, with 12 bases between them. CDR3 coding DNA: TGTGCCAGCAGCACCCGGGGGATTAATGAAAAACTGTTTTTT. This sequence encodes CASSTRGINEKLFF.

CDR3 nucleotides: TGTGCCAGCAGCGTTATAGGTACCGGGGAGCTGTTTTTT. This encodes CASSVIGTGELFF. The chain employs TRBV9 and TRBJ2-2; no clear D. The length of the CDR3 is 13 residues. V dropped 2 bases and J dropped 5 bases, with 7 bases sitting between them. CDR1 and CDR2 (germline): SGDLS, YYNGEE.

This chain joins TRBV7-2 and TRBJ2-5, with D unclear. From germline, CDR1 is SGHTA and CDR2 FQGNSA. The length of the CDR3 is 14 residues. V gave up 0 bases and J gave up 4 bases, with 9 bases separating them. The CDR3 reads CASSLAEQRETQYF. The CDR3 DNA sequence: TGTGCCAGCAGCTTAGCGGAGCAGCGAGAGACCCAGTACTTC.

The gene calls are TRBV20-1 and TRBJ1-5; possible D gene TRBD1, 6 bases. The CDR3 is made up of 14 amino acids. Germline CDR1 and CDR2: DFQATT and SNEGSKA (reference sequence). Trimming took 6 bases from V and 3 from J, leaving 15 bases between them. The CDR3 DNA sequence: TGCAGTGCCCGTTCTGGACAGCACAATCAGCCCCAGCATTTT. Translated: CSARSGQHNQPQHF.

This clonotype was detected many times. The CDR3 DNA sequence: TGTGCCAGCACCCGACAGGGGGCGGGCACTGAAGCTTTCTTT. Amino acids: CASTRQGAGTEAFF. This rearrangement joins TRBV12-3 or TRBV12-4 to TRBJ1-1; 10 bases are a match to TRBD1. This CDR3 contains 14 residues. Trimming at V came to 7 bases and at J to 4 bases, leaving 6 bases not matched to a gene.

This clonotype was observed a handful of times. V and J are TRBV12-3 or TRBV12-4 and TRBJ1-2, with TRBD1 identical over 7 bases. The CDR3 has 13 amino acids. V shed 5 bases and J 4 bases; nucleotides not matched to a gene: 4. CDR3 DNA: TGTGCCAGCAGTCGACAGGGCCCCTATGGCTACACCTTC. It yields the protein CASSRQGPYGYTF.

J is TRBJ2-7 and V is TRBV5-1, with a weak D call TRBD2 (6 bases). Between the trimmed V and J ends, which lost 5 bases and 2 bases, there was a span of 17 bases. There are 15 residues in the CDR3. Germline lookup yields CDR1 SGHRS and CDR2 YFSETQ. The CDR3 spells CASRKLGTVTYEQYF. In DNA, the CDR3 is TGCGCCAGCAGAAAACTCGGGACTGTAACCTACGAGCAGTACTTC.

The rearrangement joins TRBV19 to TRBJ1-4; weak D call: TRBD1 (5 bases). The CDR3 runs 14 residues. Germline values: CDR1 LNHDA, CDR2 SQIVND (reference sequence). Trimming cost V 6 bases and J 8 bases, with 16 bases left between them. Written as DNA, the CDR3 is TGTGCCAGTAGATTGGACAATTCACGAGAAAAACTGTTTTTT. Its protein product is CASRLDNSREKLFF.

This clonotype has only a few counts. The chain is built from TRBV3-1 and TRBJ2-5; 7 bases map to TRBD2. J gave up 2 bases and V 4 bases, and 7 bases lay outside the gene matches. There are 15 residues in the CDR3. The germline V gene encodes CDR1 LGHDT and CDR2 YNNKEL (reference sequence). CDR3 in DNA: TGTGCCAGCAGCCCCCCCCTAGCGGAGCAAGAGACCCAGTACTTC. Translation: CASSPPLAEQETQYF.

The chain couples TRBV4-3 to TRBJ2-1, with 8 positions matching TRBD2. This CDR3 has 14 amino acids. Germline trimming cut 2 bases from V and 7 bases from J; bases unmatched to any gene: 4. Germline V CDR1 and CDR2: LGHNA, YSLEER. In DNA form, the CDR3 reads TGCGCCAGCAGCCAATCACTAGCGGCAAATGAGCAGTTCTTC. Translation gives CASSQSLAANEQFF.

This clonotype has more than one count but fewer than ten. The rearrangement links TRBV7-2 to TRBJ1-2, with D maybe TRBD1 (5 bases). Trimming shortened V by 4 bases and J by 1 base, and 13 bases separated the two germline ends. The CDR3 has 15 residues. Germline V lookup: CDR1 SGHTA, CDR2 FQGNSA. CDR3 sequence reads: CASSSRAGDNYGYTF. The CDR3 bases are TGTGCCAGCAGCTCCCGGGCGGGGGATAACTATGGCTACACCTTC. Looking up the rest from reference TRBV7-2 and TRBJ1-2 gives the full variable domain: GAGVSQSPSNKVTEKGKDVELRCDPISGHTALYWYRQSLGQGLEFLIYFQGNSAPDKSGLPSDRFSAERTGGSVSTLTIQRTQQEDSAVYLCASSSRAGDNYGYTFGSGTRLTVV.

This chain connects TRBV12-3 or TRBV12-4 to TRBJ2-5; a weak D match, TRBD1 (5 bases). The V end was cut by 6 bases, the J end by 2 bases, with 16 bases between. The CDR3 consists of 15 residues. CDR3 sequence reads: CASSLLGVGQETQYF. The CDR3 DNA follows: TGTGCCAGCAGCCTTTTAGGGGTAGGACAAGAGACCCAGTACTTC.

The chain combines TRBV3-1 with TRBJ2-5, with D hard to call. This CDR3 has 15 residues. Germline CDR1 and CDR2: LGHDT and YNNKEL (reference sequence). Trimming took 5 bases from V and 4 from J, leaving 17 bases between them. The CDR3 nucleotides are TGTGCCAGCAGCTACTCAGGACCGTCCGGAGAGACCCAGTACTTC. Its translation is CASSYSGPSGETQYF.

This clonotype was seen a handful of times. The genes are TRBV6-2 or TRBV6-3 and TRBJ2-3; 7 nucleotides align to TRBD2. This CDR3 is 15 amino acids long. CDR1 and CDR2 (germline): MNHEY, SVGEGT. V shed 5 bases, J shed 3 bases, and the junction held 8 bases outside the gene matches. CDR3 residues: CASSTRGGGTDTQYF. CDR3 nucleotides: TGTGCCAGCAGTACCCGTGGGGGGGGTACAGATACGCAGTATTTT.

In its sample, this clonotype was seen a few times. This chain connects TRBV7-9 to TRBJ1-4; D is uncertain. The CDR3 runs 15 residues. Germline V gives CDR1 SEHNR, CDR2 FQNEAQ (reference sequence). Trimming took off 2 bases at V and 7 bases at J, with 14 bases between the two ends. CDR3 bases: TGTGCCAGCAGCTTACTCGGCCAGTCGGGTGAAAAACTGTTTTTT. Its translation is CASSLLGQSGEKLFF.

The chain has TRBV7-2 and TRBJ2-5; TRBD2 agrees at 7 bases. The CDR3 contains 15 residues. Trimming cost V 1 base and J 7 bases; bases outside gene matches: 9. Germline CDR1 and CDR2: SGHTA and FQGNSA. CDR3 residues: CASSLGLAGGGTQYF. In nucleotides, the CDR3 is TGTGCCAGCAGCTTAGGGTTAGCGGGTGGCGGGACCCAGTACTTC.

This clonotype turned up a few times. This chain joins TRBV6-1 and TRBJ2-7; TRBD2 aligns across 13 bases. Germline V CDR1 and CDR2: MNHNS, SASEGT. The CDR3 sequence is 14 residues long. The ends lost 7 bases at V and 6 bases at J; junction bases unmatched: 6. CDR3 residues: CASIGTSGNGEQYF. The CDR3 nucleotides read TGTGCCAGCATAGGGACTAGCGGGAACGGCGAGCAGTACTTC.

A few counts support this clonotype. The chain has TRBV20-1 and TRBJ1-5; the D gene is possibly TRBD1 (6 bases). The V gene's germline CDR1 is DFQATT and CDR2 SNEGSKA (reference sequence). V gave up 2 bases and J gave up 1 base, with 21 bases separating them. This CDR3 is 18 amino acids long. The DNA for the CDR3 is TGCAGTGCTAGATCCAAATGGGGGACATCTACGAGCAATCAGCCCCAGCATTTT. Translating gives CSARSKWGTSTSNQPQHF.

This clonotype appeared a few times. The chain carries TRBV19 and TRBJ1-2; D not certain. This CDR3 region has 13 residues. Germline CDR1 reads LNHDA; CDR2 reads SQIVND (reference sequence). Between the trimmed V and J ends, which lost 4 bases and 5 bases, there was a span of 11 bases. The CDR3 is CASSNLSGYGYTF. In DNA form, the CDR3 reads TGTGCCAGTAGTAATCTGTCGGGATATGGCTACACCTTC.

The J gene is TRBJ2-7, the V gene TRBV20-1, with D perhaps TRBD2 (5 bases). Trimming took off 5 bases at V and 2 bases at J, with 13 bases between the two ends. The germline V gene has CDR1 DFQATT and CDR2 SNEGSKA (reference sequence). The CDR3 is 13 residues long. DNA of the CDR3: TGCAGTGCTCCTGACTATGCAACCTACGAGCAGTACTTC. It encodes CSAPDYATYEQYF.